This TCR beta chain was identified during a study of OX40 agonist ivuxolimab in advanced cancers. Study summary: Males comprised roughly four fifths of the group, whose mean age was about 61 years (range 23 to 79). Partial responses were recorded for three patients, including one with hepatocellular carcinoma and two with cutaneous melanoma.

Sequenced by immunoSEQ multiplex PCR; TCRdb stores in-frame clones only, minus some. The repertoire has roughly 52,000 clones, approximately 84% of them found once; the top ten carry approximately 1.2%. V lost 6 bases, J lost 0 bases, and 8 bases lay in between. There are 14 residues in the CDR3. Looked up from germline, CDR1 is MNHEY and CDR2 is SVGAGI. This chain links TRBV6-5 with TRBJ1-4; D is unresolved. The specimen comprised CD4+ or CD8+ T cells sorted from blood, sampled in a trial of the OX40 agonist ivuxolimab. The clonotype comes from an adult with an advanced solid tumor such as melanoma, head and neck, liver or kidney cancer. As DNA, the CDR3 is TGTGCCAGCAGAAATCTAGCAACTAATGAAAAACTGTTTTTT. Translating it yields CASRNLATNEKLFF.